This record concerns one T cell receptor beta chain sequence. Its antigen is undetermined. In germline, CDR1 is LGHNT, CDR2 FRNRAP. The CDR3 contains 13 residues. Trimming took 1 base from V and 0 from J, leaving 1 base between them. TCRdb's copy holds only in-frame clones and misses some; the assay was immunoSEQ multiplex PCR. Of tens of thousands of clones listed, 75% to 90% were seen once; the top ten hold under 4.5%. Time point of the sample: week 47, end of study. A single vaccine dose contained 300 ug of mutant IDH1 20-mer peptide, and topical imiquimod was used with it. These data come from a study of a mutant IDH1 vaccine in newly diagnosed glioma. Overall study context: In some groups vaccination began 4-6 weeks post-radiotherapy; others received it with temozolomide. Held at week 35, visit V12 was the safety follow-up, and visit V13 followed at week 47.

The receptor comes from a man between 25 and 39 years old with glioma. The chain joins TRBV12-5 to TRBJ2-1; D is unclear. The specimen comprised PBMCs, sampled from a glioma patient whose treatment included an IDH1 peptide vaccine. CDR3 loop: CASGLASYNEQFF. The CDR3 bases are TGTGCTAGTGGTTTGGCCTCCTACAATGAGCAGTTCTTC.